This T cell receptor (beta chain) was retrieved from a study of shared clonotypes between healthy human individuals. General study findings and limits: The naive CD4 repertoires of a few donors were compared, and around 5% of clonotypes were shared. Some clonotypes were shared by all four sorted-subset donors, while others were not shared. The non-shared ones had lower generation probabilities than the shared ones.

On this clone itself: As yet, its antigen is unknown.

Researchers divided each subset's genomic DNA evenly across several immunoSEQ plates. Authors' methods: Filtering differed because ImmunoSEQ produced junction-only sequences that carried no quality scores. Clones were sequenced by immunoSEQ multiplex PCR, and TCRdb holds only the in-frame ones, with some missing. V and J calls and clone size are those listed in that table; D and trimming were worked out from the DNA. The sample carries some 1.4 million clones, roughly 96% recorded once. The CDR3 length is 17 residues. J lost 0 bases, V lost 6 bases, and 12 bases had no gene match. CDR1 and CDR2 (germline): WSHSY, SAAADI.

The specimen was naive CD4+ T cells sorted from blood. The subset is: CD45RA+ positively selected. The receptor was derived from a young man in good health. The V and J genes are TRBV10-2 and TRBJ1-1; TRBD1 agrees at 8 bases. The CDR3 nucleotides read TGCGCCAGCAGATACGGACAGGGCGATGTTTTGAACACTGAAGCTTTCTTT. Its translation is CASRYGQGDVLNTEAFF.